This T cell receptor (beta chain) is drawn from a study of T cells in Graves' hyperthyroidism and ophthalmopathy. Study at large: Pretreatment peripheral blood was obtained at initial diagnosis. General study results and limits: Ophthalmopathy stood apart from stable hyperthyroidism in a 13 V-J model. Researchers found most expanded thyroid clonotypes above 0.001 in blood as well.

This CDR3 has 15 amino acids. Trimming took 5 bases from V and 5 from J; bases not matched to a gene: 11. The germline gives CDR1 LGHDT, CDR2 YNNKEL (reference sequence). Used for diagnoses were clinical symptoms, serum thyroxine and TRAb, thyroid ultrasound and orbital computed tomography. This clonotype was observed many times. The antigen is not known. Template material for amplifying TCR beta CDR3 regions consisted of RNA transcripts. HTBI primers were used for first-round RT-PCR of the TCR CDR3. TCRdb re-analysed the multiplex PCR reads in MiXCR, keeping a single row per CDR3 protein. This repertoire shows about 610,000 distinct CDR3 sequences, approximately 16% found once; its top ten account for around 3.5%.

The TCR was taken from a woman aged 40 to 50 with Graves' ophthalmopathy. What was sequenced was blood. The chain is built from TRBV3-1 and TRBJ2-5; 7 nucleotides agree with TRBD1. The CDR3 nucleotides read TGTGCCAGCAGCTCCGGGACAGAGTTATGGGAGACCCAGTACTTC. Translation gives CASSSGTELWETQYF.